This T cell receptor beta chain stems from a study of neurological immune-mediated disorders. The V segment lost 0 bases and the J segment 3 bases; nucleotides outside the gene matches: 10. This CDR3 contains 17 residues. Germline V gives CDR1 MNHEY, CDR2 SVGAGI. Study results and caveats: HTLV-1-associated myelopathy had the most TCR clonal expansion, and multiple sclerosis had the least, less than healthy controls. CDR3 amino acid sequences found in expanded clones were never shared across subjects, suggesting private repertoires in all groups.

Time point meaning: longitudinal time-point 1 (baseline). It was from 2 million PBMCs stored at -80 C that the unsorted libraries were obtained. 5'RACE with 10-nucleotide random UMIs generated the cDNA. One entry per CDR3 protein, called by TCRdb with MiXCR from the 5' RACE reads. The sample has 70,000 to 75,000 distinct CDR3 sequences; roughly 13% are singletons. Note on this clonotype: Its antigen is unidentified.

Sequenced material: PBMCs. The J gene is TRBJ2-7, the V gene TRBV6-5, with TRBD2 matching 8 bases. The receptor comes from a female donor with HTLV-1-associated myelopathy (HAM/TSP). CDR3 nucleotide sequence: TGTGCCAGCAGTTACTCGGCGGGGCGGGGGGCCCACTACGAGCAGTACTTC. The encoded protein is CASSYSAGRGAHYEQYF.